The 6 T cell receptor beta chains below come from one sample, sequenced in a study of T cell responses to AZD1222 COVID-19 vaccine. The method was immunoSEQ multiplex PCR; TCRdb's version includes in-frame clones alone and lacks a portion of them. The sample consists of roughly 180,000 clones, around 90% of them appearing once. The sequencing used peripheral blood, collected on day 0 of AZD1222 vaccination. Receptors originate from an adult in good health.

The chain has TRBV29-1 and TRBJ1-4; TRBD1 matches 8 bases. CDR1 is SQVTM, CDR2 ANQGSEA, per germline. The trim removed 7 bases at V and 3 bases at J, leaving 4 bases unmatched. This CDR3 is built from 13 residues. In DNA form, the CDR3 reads TGCAGCGGCCAGGGGGCCCCTAATGAAAAACTGTTTTTT. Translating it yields CSGQGAPNEKLFF.

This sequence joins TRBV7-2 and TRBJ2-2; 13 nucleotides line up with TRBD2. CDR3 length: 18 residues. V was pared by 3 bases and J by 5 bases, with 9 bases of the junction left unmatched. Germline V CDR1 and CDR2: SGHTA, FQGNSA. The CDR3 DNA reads TGTGCCAGCAGCTTCCAGACTAGCGGGAGGTCCCAAACCGGGGAGCTGTTTTTT. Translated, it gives CASSFQTSGRSQTGELFF. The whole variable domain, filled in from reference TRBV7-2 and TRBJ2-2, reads GAGVSQSPSNKVTEKGKDVELRCDPISGHTALYWYRQSLGQGLEFLIYFQGNSAPDKSGLPSDRFSAERTGGSVSTLTIQRTQQEDSAVYLCASSFQTSGRSQTGELFFGEGSRLTVL.

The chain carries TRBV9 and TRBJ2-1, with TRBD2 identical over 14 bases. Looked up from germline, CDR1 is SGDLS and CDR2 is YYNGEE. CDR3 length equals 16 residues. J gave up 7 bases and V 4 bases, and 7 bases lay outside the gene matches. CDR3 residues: CASSTPGLAGVNEQFF. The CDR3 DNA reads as TGTGCCAGCAGCACCCCGGGACTAGCGGGAGTTAATGAGCAGTTCTTC.

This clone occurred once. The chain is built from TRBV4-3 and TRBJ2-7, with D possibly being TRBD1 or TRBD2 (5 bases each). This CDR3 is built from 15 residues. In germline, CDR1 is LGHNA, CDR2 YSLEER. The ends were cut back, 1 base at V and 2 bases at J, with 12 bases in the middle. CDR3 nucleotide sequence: TGCGCCAGCAGCCAAGGGCAGGGAGCCACCTACGAGCAGTACTTC. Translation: CASSQGQGATYEQYF.

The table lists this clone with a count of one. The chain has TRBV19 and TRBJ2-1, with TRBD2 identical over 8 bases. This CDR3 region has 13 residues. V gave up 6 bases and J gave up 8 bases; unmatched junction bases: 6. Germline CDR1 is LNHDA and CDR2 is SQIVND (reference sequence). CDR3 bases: TGTGCCAGTAGAAGCGCGGGGGGCGATGAGCAGTTCTTC. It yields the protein CASRSAGGDEQFF.

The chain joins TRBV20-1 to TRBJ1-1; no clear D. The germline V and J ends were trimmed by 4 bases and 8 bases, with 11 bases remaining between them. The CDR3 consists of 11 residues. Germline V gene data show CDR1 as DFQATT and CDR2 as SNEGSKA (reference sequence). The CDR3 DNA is TGCAGTGCTAATTCCGGGCCCGAAGCTTTCTTT. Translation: CSANSGPEAFF.